The TCR beta chain under discussion was sequenced for a study of blood T cell repertoires in COVID-19. Turning to the study itself: Sites across the United States, Italy and Spain contributed samples from acute and convalescent COVID-19. The analysed material was cDNA or gDNA that came from T cells, B-cell-depleted T cells, or PBMCs.

In the source study's methods: Amplification with reference gene primers provided the estimates of nucleated cell counts. Only in-frame clones appear in the TCRdb table, and some are missing; sequencing was by immunoSEQ multiplex PCR. Clonal size and the V and J genes are those of that table, whereas D and trimming came from the DNA. The profile shows 200,000 to 300,000 clones, approximately 80% of them singletons. This CDR3 spans 15 amino acids. V lost 7 bases and J 4 bases, leaving 18 bases between the germline ends. Germline V gene data show CDR1 as MNHEY and CDR2 as SMNVEV (reference sequence). V is TRBV27 and J is TRBJ2-3; maybe TRBD1 (6 bases). Sequenced sample: peripheral blood. This receptor was identified in a man aged 40-49 years with acute or convalescent COVID-19. The DNA of the CDR3 is TGTGCCAGCAACATAAGGCCAGGGGTTGCAGATACGCAGTATTTT. It specifies CASNIRPGVADTQYF.